Listed below are T cell receptor beta chains from one sample, sequenced in a study of PD-1 blockade in classical Hodgkin lymphoma. Sequencing was performed with immunoSEQ multiplex PCR; in TCRdb, only in-frame clones are kept and a portion is missing. The data show roughly 61,000 clones, approximately 90% seen once. Sequences were derived from peripheral blood mononuclear cells (PBMCs), sampled before the second cycle of nivolumab. The receptors derive from a human donor with classical Hodgkin lymphoma. Each CDR3 is given with its conserved first and last residue. The D gene is left open where the match is weak. Rows give clone size only sometimes, using once, few, many, or a class for an expanded clone.

CDR3: CASSLMPGNLYEQYF
DNA: TGTGCCAGCAGCTTAATGCCCGGGAACCTCTACGAGCAGTACTTC
V: TRBV7-3
D: -
size: -
J: TRBJ2-7

CDR3: CASSLGAAGGWADTQYF
DNA: TGTGCCAGCAGCTTAGGGGCCGCAGGGGGCTGGGCAGATACGCAGTATTTT
V: TRBV11-2
D: TRBD1
size: -
J: TRBJ2-3

CDR3: CATWTGSSGNTIYF
DNA: TGTGCCACCTGGACGGGATCCTCTGGAAACACCATATATTTT
V: TRBV27
D: -
size: -
J: TRBJ1-3

CDR3: CASSFQGFGANVLTF
DNA: TGTGCCAGCAGCTTTCAGGGGTTTGGGGCCAACGTCCTGACTTTC
V: TRBV7-8
D: -
size: -
J: TRBJ2-6

CDR3: CASSYSLTGSHEQYF
DNA: TGTGCCAGCAGTTACTCCTTGACAGGGTCGCACGAGCAGTACTTC
V: TRBV6-5
D: TRBD1
size: -
J: TRBJ2-7

CDR3: CASSPQGTYEQYF
DNA: TGTGCCAGCAGCCCCCAGGGGACCTACGAGCAGTACTTC
V: TRBV7-6
D: -
size: -
J: TRBJ2-7

CDR3: CASNKKLAGGANTGELFF
DNA: TGTGCCAGTAACAAAAAACTAGCGGGGGGCGCGAACACCGGGGAGCTGTTTTTT
V: TRBV19
D: TRBD2
size: few
J: TRBJ2-2

CDR3: CAWQYDGSSTDTQYF
DNA: TGTGCCTGGCAATACGACGGATCTAGCACAGATACGCAGTATTTT
V: TRBV30
D: -
size: -
J: TRBJ2-3

CDR3: CASRLDTDYEQYF
DNA: TGTGCCAGCAGATTGGACACAGACTACGAGCAGTACTTC
V: TRBV6-1
D: -
size: -
J: TRBJ2-7

CDR3: CASSLALRGSGNTIYF
DNA: TGTGCCAGCAGCTTAGCGCTTCGGGGATCTGGAAACACCATATATTTT
V: TRBV7-2
D: -
size: -
J: TRBJ1-3

CDR3: CASSRSPRGSYNSPLHF
DNA: TGTGCCAGCAGTCGATCCCCCCGGGGTAGCTATAATTCACCCCTCCACTTT
V: TRBV27
D: -
size: -
J: TRBJ1-6

CDR3: CASSSFPGGGSPLHF
DNA: TGTGCCAGCAGCTCCTTCCCCGGGGGGGGTTCACCCCTCCACTTT
V: TRBV11-1
D: -
size: -
J: TRBJ1-6

CDR3: CASSLGSWEQYF
DNA: TGTGCCAGCAGCTTAGGTTCTTGGGAGCAGTACTTC
V: TRBV7-2
D: -
size: -
J: TRBJ2-7

CDR3: CASSLRTEFYEQYF
DNA: TGTGCCAGCTCACTACGGACAGAGTTCTACGAGCAGTACTTC
V: TRBV18
D: -
size: -
J: TRBJ2-7

CDR3: CASSQADRGRYYGYTF
DNA: TGTGCCAGCAGCCAAGCTGACAGGGGACGATACTATGGCTACACCTTC
V: TRBV4-2
D: TRBD1
size: few
J: TRBJ1-2

CDR3: CASTDRGSYEQYF
DNA: TGTGCCAGCACCGACAGGGGTTCCTACGAGCAGTACTTC
V: TRBV28
D: TRBD1
size: -
J: TRBJ2-7

CDR3: CASSITASRRKNIQYF
DNA: TGTGCCAGTAGTATCACGGCATCACGACGGAAAAACATTCAGTACTTC
V: TRBV19
D: -
size: few
J: TRBJ2-4

CDR3: CASSAGGTLYNEQFF
DNA: TGTGCCAGCAGCGCCGGGGGGACACTCTACAATGAGCAGTTCTTC
V: TRBV9
D: -
size: -
J: TRBJ2-1

CDR3: CASRTDTGTEAFF
DNA: TGCGCCAGCCGGACAGACACGGGCACTGAAGCTTTCTTT
V: TRBV5-1
D: -
size: -
J: TRBJ1-1

CDR3: CATKGGWRSLMFF
DNA: TGTGCCACCAAGGGGGGCTGGCGCTCCCTCATGTTCTTC
V: TRBV15
D: -
size: -
J: TRBJ2-1

CDR3: CASSQGLSGQGSSEAFF
DNA: TGTGCCAGCAGCCAAGGTCTATCGGGACAGGGATCGTCTGAAGCTTTCTTT
V: TRBV4-2
D: TRBD1
size: -
J: TRBJ1-1

CDR3: CASSPTGVWETEAFF
DNA: TGCGCCAGCAGCCCCACAGGGGTCTGGGAGACTGAAGCTTTCTTT
V: TRBV5-1
D: TRBD1
size: -
J: TRBJ1-1

CDR3: CAVGASGNTIYF
DNA: TGTGCCGTGGGGGCCTCTGGAAACACCATATATTTT
V: TRBV19
D: -
size: -
J: TRBJ1-3

CDR3: CASSYGVGSGPYEQYF
DNA: TGTGCCAGCAGTTACGGGGTGGGTAGCGGACCCTACGAGCAGTACTTC
V: TRBV6-5
D: -
size: few
J: TRBJ2-7

CDR3: CASTPLPAPMNTEAFF
DNA: TGTGCCAGCACCCCCCTCCCAGCCCCAATGAACACTGAAGCTTTCTTT
V: TRBV9
D: -
size: -
J: TRBJ1-1

CDR3: CASSPRWEQGTNEQFF
DNA: TGTGCCAGCAGTCCGAGGTGGGAACAGGGGACAAATGAGCAGTTCTTC
V: TRBV27
D: TRBD1
size: -
J: TRBJ2-1

CDR3: CASSSLAGESVYEQYF
DNA: TGCGCCAGCAGCAGCCTAGCGGGAGAAAGTGTCTACGAGCAGTACTTC
V: TRBV4-1
D: TRBD2
size: -
J: TRBJ2-7

CDR3: CASRDHRDRADNEQFF
DNA: TGTGCCAGCAGGGACCACCGGGACAGGGCGGACAATGAGCAGTTCTTC
V: TRBV2
D: TRBD1
size: few
J: TRBJ2-1

CDR3: CASKDSPSFMNTEAFF
DNA: TGTGCCAGCAAAGACAGCCCGTCGTTCATGAACACTGAAGCTTTCTTT
V: TRBV7-2
D: -
size: -
J: TRBJ1-1

CDR3: CASSVRLREHEQFF
DNA: TGTGCCAGCAGCGTCAGGCTAAGGGAACATGAGCAGTTCTTC
V: TRBV9
D: -
size: -
J: TRBJ2-1

CDR3: CASSVGQGYGYTF
DNA: TGTGCCAGCAGCGTCGGACAGGGCTATGGCTACACCTTC
V: TRBV7-9
D: TRBD1
size: -
J: TRBJ1-2

CDR3: CSVVEGAKGSSYNEQFF
DNA: TGCAGCGTTGTTGAAGGGGCGAAGGGGAGCTCCTACAATGAGCAGTTCTTC
V: TRBV29-1
D: -
size: -
J: TRBJ2-1

CDR3: CASSEGLGGQETQYF
DNA: TGTGCCAGCAGTGAAGGTTTGGGGGGCCAAGAGACCCAGTACTTC
V: TRBV6-1
D: -
size: -
J: TRBJ2-5

CDR3: CASSEARSPVSQPQHF
DNA: TGCGCCAGCAGTGAGGCGCGGAGCCCCGTTTCCCAGCCCCAGCATTTT
V: TRBV10-2
D: -
size: few
J: TRBJ1-5

CDR3: CASSQPTLDQPQHF
DNA: TGTGCCAGCAGCCAACCAACGTTGGATCAGCCCCAGCATTTT
V: TRBV7-8
D: -
size: -
J: TRBJ1-5

CDR3: CASRSSRGATDTQYF
DNA: TGTGCCAGCAGGTCCTCAAGGGGGGCCACAGATACGCAGTATTTT
V: TRBV11-1
D: -
size: -
J: TRBJ2-3

CDR3: CASSLYGETGVGYTF
DNA: TGTGCCAGCAGTTTATATGGGGAGACAGGGGTTGGCTACACCTTC
V: TRBV27
D: TRBD1
size: -
J: TRBJ1-2

CDR3: CASSAQHNEQFF
DNA: TGTGCCAGCAGCGCCCAGCACAATGAGCAGTTCTTC
V: TRBV9
D: -
size: -
J: TRBJ2-1

CDR3: CASSGPDRGLTYEQYF
DNA: TGCGCCAGCAGCGGACCGGACAGGGGGCTGACCTACGAGCAGTACTTC
V: TRBV5-1
D: TRBD1
size: -
J: TRBJ2-7

CDR3: CASSFRTVSGNTIYF
DNA: TGTGCCAGCAGCTTCCGGACAGTCTCTGGAAACACCATATATTTT
V: TRBV11-1
D: -
size: -
J: TRBJ1-3

CDR3: CASSHELGSGGNTIYF
DNA: TGCGCCAGCAGCCATGAATTGGGGTCGGGTGGAAACACCATATATTTT
V: TRBV4-3
D: -
size: -
J: TRBJ1-3

CDR3: CASSAGTSQPQHF
DNA: TGTGCCAGCAGTGCCGGGACCTCTCAGCCCCAGCATTTT
V: TRBV2
D: -
size: -
J: TRBJ1-5

CDR3: CASSLTGVDGYTF
DNA: TGTGCCAGCAGTTTGACGGGAGTGGATGGCTACACCTTC
V: TRBV6-6
D: -
size: -
J: TRBJ1-2

CDR3: CASSLAPLIGKLFF
DNA: TGTGCCAGCAGTTTGGCCCCGCTCATCGGAAAACTGTTTTTT
V: TRBV27
D: -
size: -
J: TRBJ1-4

CDR3: CASSLHYASSRGWTQYF
DNA: TGTGCCAGCAGCTTACATTATGCTTCTAGCCGGGGGTGGACCCAGTACTTC
V: TRBV27
D: -
size: -
J: TRBJ2-5

CDR3: CASSLLGASGLLQETQYF
DNA: TGTGCCAGCAGCTTATTGGGGGCTAGCGGGCTTCTCCAAGAGACCCAGTACTTC
V: TRBV11-2
D: TRBD2
size: -
J: TRBJ2-5

CDR3: CSVEVDSNTEAFF
DNA: TGCAGCGTTGAGGTGGACAGTAACACTGAAGCTTTCTTT
V: TRBV29-1
D: -
size: -
J: TRBJ1-1

CDR3: CASTLVAKRTGELFF
DNA: TGTGCCAGTACGTTAGTCGCTAAGAGGACCGGGGAGCTGTTTTTT
V: TRBV19
D: -
size: -
J: TRBJ2-2

CDR3: CASSLARSWDRGRTDTQYF
DNA: TGTGCCAGCAGCTTAGCGCGGTCCTGGGACAGGGGGCGCACAGATACGCAGTATTTT
V: TRBV7-2
D: TRBD1
size: -
J: TRBJ2-3

CDR3: CASRKGGEQFF
DNA: TGTGCCAGCAGGAAGGGGGGTGAGCAGTTCTTC
V: TRBV5-4
D: -
size: -
J: TRBJ2-1

CDR3: CASSQIATEQFF
DNA: TGTGCCAGCAGCCAGATAGCTACTGAGCAGTTCTTC
V: TRBV7-2
D: -
size: -
J: TRBJ2-1

CDR3: CASSIEFAGTNEKLFF
DNA: TGTGCCAGTAGTATCGAGTTTGCAGGGACTAATGAAAAACTGTTTTTT
V: TRBV19
D: -
size: -
J: TRBJ1-4

CDR3: CASSTTENTEAFF
DNA: TGTGCCAGTAGTACTACAGAGAACACTGAAGCTTTCTTT
V: TRBV19
D: -
size: -
J: TRBJ1-1

CDR3: CASSSRSSGSYNEQFF
DNA: TGTGCCAGCAGCTCCCGGAGCTCTGGGTCCTACAATGAGCAGTTCTTC
V: TRBV11-3
D: -
size: once
J: TRBJ2-1

CDR3: CASSFPGSSYEQYF
DNA: TGTGCCAGCAGCTTCCCCGGGTCTTCCTACGAGCAGTACTTC
V: TRBV7-2
D: -
size: -
J: TRBJ2-7

CDR3: CASSEGASGKGADTQYF
DNA: TGTGCCAGCAGTGAAGGGGCTAGCGGGAAAGGGGCAGATACGCAGTATTTT
V: TRBV6-1
D: TRBD2
size: -
J: TRBJ2-3

CDR3: CASSLGGPTDTQYF
DNA: TGTGCCAGCAGTTTAGGGGGTCCCACAGATACGCAGTATTTT
V: TRBV28
D: -
size: -
J: TRBJ2-3